Following are 17 T cell receptor beta chains from one sample sequenced in a study of T cell changes during pregnancy in multiple sclerosis. Using immunoSEQ multiplex PCR, the repertoire was profiled, and TCRdb retains in-frame clones only, with some absent. The sample includes about 43,000 clones, approximately 91% of them seen just once. Material: PBMCs (not recorded whether the cells were cultured). These receptors were taken from a female donor with multiple sclerosis, enrolled in a pregnancy study.

The chain uses TRBV27 and TRBJ1-1; D is uncertain. The germline V gene has CDR1 MNHEY and CDR2 SMNVEV (reference sequence). The CDR3 length is 13 residues. V shed 6 bases and J shed 0 bases, with 8 bases lying between them. The CDR3 DNA follows: TGTGCCAGCAGGTGGGGTTTGAACACTGAAGCTTTCTTT. It translates to CASRWGLNTEAFF.

V usage is TRBV5-1 and J usage is TRBJ2-7; 12 bases agree with TRBD2. This CDR3 spans 15 amino acids. V shed 2 bases and J 2 bases; nucleotides not matched to a gene: 2. The germline CDR1 and CDR2 sequences are SGHRS and YFSETQ. Written as DNA, the CDR3 is TGCGCCAGCAGCTTCTGGACTAGCGGGGCCTACGAGCAGTACTTC. Protein sequence: CASSFWTSGAYEQYF. The whole variable domain, remainder taken from reference TRBV5-1 and TRBJ2-7, is KAGVTQTPRYLIKTRGQQVTLSCSPISGHRSVSWYQQTPGQGLQFLFEYFSETQRNKGNFPGRFSGRQFSNSRSEMNVSTLELGDSALYLCASSFWTSGAYEQYFGPGTRLTVT.

The CDR3 DNA sequence: TGCAGCGTTGAAGGGACTCTCTATGGCTACACCTTC. Protein product: CSVEGTLYGYTF. The chain carries TRBV29-1 and TRBJ1-2; no firm D call. From germline, CDR1 is SQVTM and CDR2 ANQGSEA. The CDR3 consists of 12 residues. Between the trimmed V and J ends, which lost 1 base and 4 bases, there was a span of 7 bases.

This clone has only a few counts. CDR3 bases: TGTGCCAGCAGCCAAGAAGTAGGAGTTGGGGCCAACGTCCTGACTTTC. Translated, it gives CASSQEVGVGANVLTF. The chain combines TRBV4-2 with TRBJ2-6; D is undetermined. CDR3 size: 16 residues. Trimming took 0 bases from V and 3 from J, leaving 9 bases between them. Germline CDR1 and CDR2: LGHNA and YNFKEQ.

The rearrangement joins TRBV27 to TRBJ2-1, with 11 bases lining up with TRBD1. CDR3 length: 14 residues. Losses at the gene ends were 2 bases for V and 6 bases for J; bases not matched to a gene: 0. CDR1 is MNHEY and CDR2 is SMNVEV in the germline V gene (reference sequence). CDR3 nucleotides: TGTGCCAGCAGTTTAGGGACAGGGGGCAATGAGCAGTTCTTC. This sequence encodes CASSLGTGGNEQFF.

The V and J genes are TRBV29-1 and TRBJ2-7, with D possibly being TRBD2 (6 bases). The V gene lost 4 bases and the J gene lost 7 bases, with 17 bases spanning the gap. Germline CDR1 and CDR2: SQVTM and ANQGSEA. The CDR3 contains 13 residues. The CDR3 sequence: CSVGIAASQEQYF. CDR3 nucleotide sequence: TGCAGCGTTGGAATAGCGGCTTCTCAAGAGCAGTACTTC.

This sequence joins TRBV9 and TRBJ2-3; D possibly matches TRBD1 or TRBD2 (5 bases each). The CDR3 totals 13 residues. Deletions cut 0 bases from V and 7 bases from J, with 9 bases between. Germline assignment: CDR1 SGDLS and CDR2 YYNGEE. CDR3 bases: TGTGCCAGCAGCGTAGACGGGGCCTATACGCAGTATTTT. This translates into CASSVDGAYTQYF.

This chain links TRBV4-1 with TRBJ2-7, with D uncertain. Per germline, CDR1 MGHRA and CDR2 YSYEKL. CDR3 length: 15 amino acids. The ends were cut back, 0 bases at V and 1 base at J, with 10 bases in the middle. Here the CDR3 reads CASSQDFFRSYEQYF. The CDR3 DNA reads TGCGCCAGCAGCCAAGATTTTTTTCGTTCCTACGAGCAGTACTTC.

This chain links TRBV2 with TRBJ2-3; 7 positions match TRBD2. The CDR3 totals 13 residues. CDR1 SNHLY and CDR2 FYNNEI come from the germline V gene. Trimming removed 9 bases from V and 4 bases from J; junction bases left unmatched: 7. The chain's CDR3 is CASSAGRADTQYF. CDR3 DNA: TGTGCCAGTTCAGCGGGAAGGGCAGATACGCAGTATTTT.

V gene TRBV7-6 combines with J gene TRBJ2-7, with 9 bases matching TRBD2. CDR1 and CDR2 from the germline V gene are SGHVS and FNYEAQ. The CDR3 consists of 19 residues. Trimming cost V 1 base and J 5 bases; bases outside gene matches: 18. The CDR3 DNA sequence: TGTGCCAGCAGCTTAGGGGCCCGCGGTAGCGGGAGTCTACACAACGAGCAGTACTTC. Its protein product is CASSLGARGSGSLHNEQYF.

The genes are TRBV6-4 and TRBJ2-1; D could derive from TRBD1 or TRBD2 (5 bases each). V lost 0 bases and J lost 6, with 21 bases in between. The CDR3 is 18 amino acids. Germline lookup yields CDR1 MRHNA and CDR2 SNTAGT. CDR3 sequence: CASSDSSLGTEGINEQFF. The CDR3 region has the DNA TGTGCCAGCAGTGACTCTAGTCTGGGGACCGAGGGCATCAATGAGCAGTTCTTC.

The rearrangement joins TRBV25-1 to TRBJ2-1, with 7 nucleotides matching TRBD2. Germline CDR1 is MGHDK and CDR2 is SYGVNS. J gave up 2 bases and V 2 bases, and 3 bases lay outside the gene matches. The CDR3 contains 15 residues. The CDR3 bases are TGTGCCAGCAGTGAAGACGGGAGGACCTACAATGAGCAGTTCTTC. Amino acids: CASSEDGRTYNEQFF.

The chain combines TRBV5-1 with TRBJ2-7; 11 bases map to TRBD2. V lost 4 bases, J lost 2 bases, and 5 bases stayed unmatched. The CDR3 runs 15 residues. Germline CDR1 and CDR2: SGHRS and YFSETQ. In DNA form, the CDR3 reads TGCGCCAGCAGCGTCACTAGCGGGGGAACCTACGAGCAGTACTTC. Its translation is CASSVTSGGTYEQYF.

The gene calls are TRBV7-3 and TRBJ2-1, with D perhaps TRBD2 (6 bases). Between the trimmed V and J ends, which lost 5 bases and 4 bases, there was a span of 12 bases. Germline assignment: CDR1 SGHTA and CDR2 FQGTGA. This CDR3 has 14 amino acids. The CDR3 sequence: CASSPEGLYNEQFF. CDR3 in DNA: TGTGCCAGCAGCCCCGAGGGACTTTACAATGAGCAGTTCTTC.

The chain employs TRBV4-3 and TRBJ2-2, with D perhaps matching TRBD2 (7 bases). Trimming cost V 0 bases and J 0 bases, with 17 bases left between them. The CDR3 is 19 amino acids. Per the germline V gene, CDR1 is LGHNA and CDR2 is YSLEER. The CDR3 region is CASSQEGGQGIANTGELFF. CDR3 DNA sequence: TGCGCCAGCAGCCAAGAGGGGGGGCAGGGTATCGCGAACACCGGGGAGCTGTTTTTT.

As DNA, the CDR3 is TGCGCCAGCAGCGCCCTGACGGGTTCCTACGAGCAGTACTTC. This gives the protein CASSALTGSYEQYF. The chain links TRBV4-3 to TRBJ2-7; no reliable D call. V was cut by 5 bases and J by 1 base, with 12 bases left in between. The CDR3 is made up of 14 amino acids. CDR1 and CDR2 (germline): LGHNA, YSLEER.

This rearrangement joins TRBV7-8 to TRBJ2-1; the match to TRBD2 covers 11 bases. Germline CDR1 reads SGHVS; CDR2 reads FQNEAQ. CDR3 length equals 17 residues. Trimming took 5 bases from V and 4 from J; bases not matched to a gene: 10. This CDR3 reads CASSPKTGTSGYNEQFF. The CDR3, as DNA: TGTGCCAGCAGCCCTAAAACCGGGACTAGCGGTTACAATGAGCAGTTCTTC.